This T cell receptor (beta chain) stems from a study of T-cell memory formation after mild COVID-19. Findings and limits, study-wide: Pre-infection memory harbored some responding clones, suggesting cross-reactive memory joined. From day 15 to 85, contracting clones were balanced between CD4 and CD8, whereas later expanders leaned toward CD4+.

After 5'RACE with constant-segment primers, TCR alpha and TCR beta cDNA libraries carrying sample barcodes and UMIs were obtained. Each CDR3 protein gets one entry after TCRdb re-called the 5' RACE reads with MiXCR. The sample consists of about 27,000 distinct CDR3 sequences, roughly 7% of them appearing once. In its sample, this clonotype was seen many times. Its target is not known. Material for sequencing was PBMCs or a T cell subset sorted from them (not recorded which). This TCR was sampled from an adult woman who had mild COVID-19 (a few samples of this study predate the infection). Cell type and time point are not known.

The CDR3 region has the DNA TGCAGTGCTAGTGGGCGGGGGGCGTACCAAGAGACCCAGTACTTC. As protein: CSASGRGAYQETQYF. The chain couples TRBV20-1 to TRBJ2-5; 8 nucleotides line up with TRBD2. Trimming at V came to 3 bases and at J to 0 bases, leaving 6 bases not matched to a gene. Germline V lookup: CDR1 DFQATT, CDR2 SNEGSKA (reference sequence). The CDR3 length is 15 residues.